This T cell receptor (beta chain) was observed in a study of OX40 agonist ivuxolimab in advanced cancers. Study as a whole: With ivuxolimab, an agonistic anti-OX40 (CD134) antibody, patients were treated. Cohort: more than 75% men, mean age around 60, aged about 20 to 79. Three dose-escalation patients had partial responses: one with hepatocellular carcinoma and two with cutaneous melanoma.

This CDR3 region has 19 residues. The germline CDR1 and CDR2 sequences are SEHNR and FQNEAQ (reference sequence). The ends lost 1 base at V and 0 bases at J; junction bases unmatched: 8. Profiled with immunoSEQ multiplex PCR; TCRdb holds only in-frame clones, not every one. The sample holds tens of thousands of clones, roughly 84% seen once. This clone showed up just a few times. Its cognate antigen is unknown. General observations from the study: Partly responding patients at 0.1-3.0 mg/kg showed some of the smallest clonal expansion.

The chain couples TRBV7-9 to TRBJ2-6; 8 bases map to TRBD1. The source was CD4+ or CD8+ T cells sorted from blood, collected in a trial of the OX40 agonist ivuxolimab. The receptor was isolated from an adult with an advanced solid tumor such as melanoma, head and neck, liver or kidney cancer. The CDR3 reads CASSLGRTGGISGANVLTF. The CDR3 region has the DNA TGTGCCAGCAGCTTAGGGCGAACAGGGGGGATCTCTGGGGCCAACGTCCTGACTTTC.